Shown below are 7 T cell receptor beta chains from a single sample sequenced in a study of cytomegalovirus exposure and HLA in healthy donors. The study ran its PCR with 60 Vbeta and 13 Jbeta primers. The table came from immunoSEQ multiplex PCR; TCRdb's copy has only in-frame clones and leaves some out. The sample consists of about 150,000 clones, 70% to 80% of them appearing once. Sample: PBMCs. The receptors were gathered from a man aged 35 to 55 in good health and CMV-seropositive.

The V call is TRBV5-4, the J call TRBJ1-3; the match to TRBD1 covers 11 bases. Germline V lookup: CDR1 SGHNT, CDR2 YYREEE (reference sequence). CDR3 size: 16 residues. V shed 4 bases, J shed 3 bases, and the junction held 6 bases outside the gene matches. CDR3 sequence (DNA): TGTGCCAGCAGCCGGGACAGGGGGACCGGTGGAAACACCATATATTTT. Its protein is CASSRDRGTGGNTIYF.

CDR3 region: CAWVSWRGATFLNTEAFF. CDR3 sequence (DNA): TGTGCCTGGGTGAGTTGGAGGGGCGCGACGTTTTTGAACACTGAAGCTTTCTTT. The rearrangement uses TRBV30 and TRBJ1-1, with TRBD1 as a possible D gene (5 bases). The V end lost 5 bases, the J end lost 0 bases, and 25 bases lay between the germline ends. The CDR3 is 18 residues long. CDR1 and CDR2 from the germline V gene are GTSNPN and SVGIG (reference sequence).

The V gene is TRBV19, the J gene TRBJ2-2; D perhaps matches TRBD1 (6 bases). The germline gives CDR1 LNHDA, CDR2 SQIVND (reference sequence). CDR3 length: 15 residues. V gave up 3 bases and J gave up 3 bases, with 11 bases separating them. The CDR3 sequence is CASSIARQDTGELFF. CDR3 DNA sequence: TGTGCCAGTAGTATCGCCCGACAGGACACCGGGGAGCTGTTTTTT.

The genes are TRBV27 and TRBJ1-5; no clear D. The CDR3 sequence is 12 residues long. The germline V and J ends were trimmed by 11 bases and 1 base, with 9 bases remaining between them. Germline-derived CDR1 and CDR2 are MNHEY and SMNVEV (reference sequence). The CDR3 region is CAVGRSNQPQHF. DNA of the CDR3: TGTGCCGTAGGCAGGAGCAATCAGCCCCAGCATTTT.

V and J are TRBV29-1 and TRBJ2-2; a weak D match, TRBD2 (5 bases). There are 13 residues in the CDR3. CDR1 and CDR2 (germline): SQVTM, ANQGSEA. Trimming pared 3 bases from V and 7 bases from J, leaving 12 bases between. The CDR3 nucleotides are TGCAGCGTTGACGCTAGCCGACACGGGGAGCTGTTTTTT. Translated, it gives CSVDASRHGELFF.

This clone was seen only once. DNA for the CDR3: TGTGCCAAGACACAGGGTACCTTGGGCACCGGGGAGCTGTTTTTT. Translation gives CAKTQGTLGTGELFF. J is TRBJ2-2 and V is TRBV27, with a tentative D call TRBD1 (6 bases). V lost 10 bases and J lost 4, with 19 bases in between. From germline, CDR1 is MNHEY and CDR2 SMNVEV (reference sequence). CDR3 length: 15 residues.

The genes are TRBV25-1 and TRBJ1-2; 8 nucleotides line up with TRBD1. Germline V gives CDR1 MGHDK, CDR2 SYGVNS. This CDR3 has 12 residues. Trimming at V came to 6 bases and at J to 8 bases, leaving 5 bases not matched to a gene. The CDR3 spells CASSQGALGYTF. In DNA, the CDR3 is TGTGCCAGCAGCCAGGGGGCGCTGGGCTACACCTTC.